This T cell receptor (beta chain) was observed in a study of technical replicates of blood from several donors. Germline V gene lookup returns CDR1 GTSNPN and CDR2 SVGIG (reference sequence). The CDR3 has 13 amino acids. V was trimmed by 0 bases and J by 4 bases, leaving 7 bases between them. Method: immunoSEQ multiplex PCR; TCRdb's copy keeps in-frame clones and lacks some. The sample consists of 67,000 or so clones, around 90% of them appearing once. The sequence was obtained from a human donor in good health. Source material: T cells isolated from PBMCs. J is TRBJ1-5 and V is TRBV30; D remains unclear. CDR3 protein: CAWSVGQNQPQHF. CDR3 DNA: TGTGCCTGGAGTGTGGGCCAGAATCAGCCCCAGCATTTT.